This T cell receptor (beta chain) appears in the sequencing data of a study of shared clonotypes between healthy human individuals. Study background: Every donor yielded three CD4 naive, three CD4 memory, two CD8 naive and one CD8 memory plate. Study-wide results and caveats: Non-shared clonotypes had lower generation probabilities than those shared by all four donors. Generally, estimated richness proved larger in naive subsets than it did in memory subsets.

Measured with immunoSEQ multiplex PCR; TCRdb has only the in-frame clones, and not every one. Of 2 million to 3 million clones in the sample, approximately 94% were seen once. Remarks on this clone: The antigen remains undetermined.

This CDR3 has 14 residues. Germline values: CDR1 MNHEY, CDR2 SVGAGI. V shed 5 bases and J shed 0 bases, with 9 bases lying between them. The clonotype comes from a young man in good health. Some clones in this sample may be carry-over from other donors' samples. Sequencing input: naive CD4+ T cells from PBMCs. As for subset: CD45RA+ positively selected. The chain recombines TRBV6-5 with TRBJ2-3, with D perhaps TRBD2 (6 bases). CDR3 DNA sequence: TGTGCCAGCAGTAAAGCGGGTAGCACAGATACGCAGTATTTT. Translated, it gives CASSKAGSTDTQYF.